A few counts support the clone carrying this T cell receptor beta chain. Its antigen is still unknown. This sample stems from a study of T cells in Graves' hyperthyroidism and ophthalmopathy. Regarding the study as a whole: Ophthalmopathy was distinguished from stable hyperthyroidism by 13 V-J signatures.

The CDR3 covers 12 residues. V lost 0 bases and J 5 bases, leaving 4 bases between the germline ends. The V gene's germline CDR1 is SNHLY and CDR2 FYNNEI. RNA transcripts provided the source from which TCR beta CDR3 regions were amplified. The HTBI set primed first-round TCR CDR3 RT-PCR. MiXCR, applied by TCRdb to the multiplex PCR reads, yields one record per CDR3 protein. The repertoire holds hundreds of thousands of distinct CDR3 sequences, about 15% seen once, with 3.5% to 4.5% in the top ten. Diagnoses rested on clinical symptoms, serum thyroxine and TRAb, thyroid ultrasound and orbital computed tomography.

The material sequenced was blood. The rearrangement links TRBV2 to TRBJ2-5; no definite D call. The receptor was derived from a woman between 40 and 50 years old with Graves' ophthalmopathy. The CDR3 sequence is CASSEALETQYF. CDR3 bases: TGTGCCAGCAGTGAAGCGTTGGAGACCCAGTACTTC.